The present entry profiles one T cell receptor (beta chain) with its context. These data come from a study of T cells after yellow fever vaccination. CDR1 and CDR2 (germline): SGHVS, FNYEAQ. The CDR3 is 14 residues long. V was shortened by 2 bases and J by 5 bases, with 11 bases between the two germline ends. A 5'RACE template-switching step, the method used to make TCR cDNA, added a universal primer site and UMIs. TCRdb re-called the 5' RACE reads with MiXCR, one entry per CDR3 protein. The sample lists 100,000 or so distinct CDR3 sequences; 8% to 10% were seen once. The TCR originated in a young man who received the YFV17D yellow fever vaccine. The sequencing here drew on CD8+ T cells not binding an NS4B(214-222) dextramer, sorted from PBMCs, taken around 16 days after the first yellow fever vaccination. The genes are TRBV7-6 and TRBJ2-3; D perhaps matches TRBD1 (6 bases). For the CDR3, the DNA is TGTGCCAGCAGCTTAAAGGGGGTTAAAGATACGCAGTATTTT. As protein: CASSLKGVKDTQYF.